Listed below are T cell receptor beta chains from one sample, sequenced in a study of shared clonotypes between healthy human individuals. Sequenced by immunoSEQ multiplex PCR; TCRdb stores in-frame clones only, minus some. The data hold over a million clones, with under 80% observed a single time. What was sequenced was memory CD4+ T cells sorted from blood. The receptor source for this set is a young man in good health. The CDR3 runs from the conserved cysteine through the conserved F or W. D genes are given only for firm matches. Clone size is not always given. Where it is, it says once, few, many or a class for expanded clones.

clone size	J gene	D gene	V gene	CDR3 protein	CDR3 DNA
NA	TRBJ1-2	TRBD1	TRBV19	CASRLRTGTNYGYTF	TGTGCCAGTAGACTCCGGACAGGGACTAACTATGGCTACACCTTC
few	TRBJ2-5	NA	TRBV6-1	CASSEAQIQETQYF	TGTGCCAGCAGTGAAGCGCAAATTCAAGAGACCCAGTACTTC
NA	TRBJ2-7	NA	TRBV20-1	CSAIRGDEQYF	TGCAGTGCTATCAGGGGGGACGAGCAGTACTTC
once	TRBJ2-7	NA	TRBV6-1	CASDRFHEQYF	TGTGCCAGCGACAGGTTCCACGAGCAGTACTTC
NA	TRBJ2-2	NA	TRBV7-3	CASSLRRSGELFF	TGTGCCAGCAGCTTAAGGCGCTCCGGGGAGCTGTTTTTT
NA	TRBJ2-4	TRBD2	TRBV15	CATSRELAGGELAKNIQYF	TGTGCCACCAGCAGAGAACTAGCGGGAGGCGAACTAGCCAAAAACATTCAGTACTTC
NA	TRBJ1-2	NA	TRBV28	CASSFSSNYGYTF	TGTGCCAGCAGTTTTTCCAGCAACTATGGCTACACCTTC
NA	TRBJ2-3	TRBD2	TRBV5-1	CASSLQLAGTDTQYF	TGCGCCAGCAGCTTACAACTAGCGGGAACAGATACGCAGTATTTT
NA	TRBJ1-4	TRBD1	TRBV9	CASSPTLPGQFNEKLFF	TGTGCCAGCAGTCCTACCCTTCCGGGACAGTTTAATGAAAAACTGTTTTTT
few	TRBJ1-2	TRBD1	TRBV5-8	CASSLYRGIRGYTF	TGTGCCAGCAGCTTGTACAGGGGGATTCGTGGCTACACCTTC
NA	TRBJ2-3	NA	TRBV29-1	CSVPDTGAEYF	TGCAGCGTTCCCGATACGGGGGCGGAGTATTTT
NA	TRBJ2-3	NA	TRBV10-3	CAIRSQGGDTDTQYF	TGTGCCATCAGGTCACAGGGGGGGGACACAGATACGCAGTATTTT
NA	TRBJ2-7	TRBD2	TRBV7-2	CASSAGTSGSRYEQYF	TGTGCCAGCAGCGCAGGGACTAGCGGATCTCGGTACGAGCAGTACTTC
NA	TRBJ2-3	TRBD1	TRBV7-2	CASSLSGQGWADTQYF	TGTGCCAGCAGCTTATCCGGACAGGGGTGGGCAGATACGCAGTATTTT
NA	TRBJ2-5	NA	TRBV5-1	CASSSGTLVGSETQYF	TGCGCCAGCAGCTCCGGGACGCTAGTTGGGTCAGAGACCCAGTACTTC
NA	TRBJ2-6	NA	TRBV5-8	CASSGGRTGANVLTF	TGTGCCAGCAGCGGGGGGCGCACTGGAGCCAACGTCCTGACTTTC
many	TRBJ2-7	TRBD1	TRBV23-1	CASTRRDSPYEQYF	TGCGCCAGCACCAGACGGGACAGTCCCTACGAGCAGTACTTC
NA	TRBJ2-6	TRBD1	TRBV7-9	CASSSDRVLPSGANVLTF	TGTGCCAGCAGCTCAGACAGGGTTTTGCCCTCTGGGGCCAACGTCCTGACTTTC
NA	TRBJ1-5	TRBD1	TRBV30	CAWRQGGRGNQPQHF	TGTGCCTGGAGGCAAGGGGGCAGGGGCAATCAGCCCCAGCATTTT
NA	TRBJ2-5	NA	TRBV2	CARAVGETQYF	TGTGCCAGGGCCGTCGGGGAGACCCAGTACTTC
NA	TRBJ2-5	NA	TRBV7-2	CASSLAGDSAPQYF	TGTGCCAGCAGCTTAGCGGGAGACTCAGCGCCCCAGTACTTC
NA	TRBJ2-1	NA	TRBV7-2	CASSNDNEQFF	TGTGCCAGCAGCAACGACAATGAGCAGTTCTTC
NA	TRBJ1-3	NA	TRBV7-9	CASSPDISSGNTIYF	TGTGCCAGCAGCCCGGACATCTCCTCTGGAAACACCATATATTTT
NA	TRBJ1-5	NA	TRBV6-1	CASSPDGYSNQPQHF	TGTGCCAGCAGTCCCGACGGTTATAGCAATCAGCCCCAGCATTTT
NA	TRBJ2-5	TRBD2	TRBV6-6	CASSDPGLALETQYF	TGTGCCAGCAGTGACCCGGGACTAGCGTTGGAGACCCAGTACTTC
NA	TRBJ2-7	NA	TRBV7-9	CASSLLEVGSYEQYF	TGTGCCAGCAGCTTACTCGAAGTAGGGAGCTACGAGCAGTACTTC
NA	TRBJ1-1	NA	TRBV30	CAWSSGVEAFF	TGTGCCTGGAGTTCAGGGGTTGAAGCTTTCTTT
once	TRBJ1-2	NA	TRBV19	CASSSAGGPLIGGYTF	TGTGCCAGTAGTTCCGCGGGAGGGCCACTAATCGGTGGCTACACCTTC
once	TRBJ2-2	NA	TRBV7-3	CASSLSGTTNTGELFF	TGTGCCAGCAGCTTATCCGGGACAACGAACACCGGGGAGCTGTTTTTT
once	TRBJ1-1	NA	TRBV18	CASSPGAGIEAFF	TGTGCCAGCTCACCAGGGGCGGGCATTGAAGCTTTCTTT
once	TRBJ2-2	TRBD1	TRBV29-1	CSVVGQGYTGELFF	TGCAGCGTTGTGGGACAGGGGTACACCGGGGAGCTGTTTTTT
once	TRBJ1-2	NA	TRBV5-1	CASSSIVGGAGEGYTF	TGCGCCAGCAGCTCCATAGTGGGGGGCGCGGGAGAAGGCTACACCTTC
NA	TRBJ2-7	TRBD1	TRBV5-1	CASSWDSPNSYEQYF	TGCGCCAGCAGCTGGGACAGCCCGAATAGCTACGAGCAGTACTTC
NA	TRBJ2-2	NA	TRBV30	CAWSPSRPDGELFF	TGTGCCTGGAGTCCCTCCCGACCGGACGGGGAGCTGTTTTTT
once	TRBJ1-5	TRBD1	TRBV19	CASSGLTGILSNQPQHF	TGTGCCAGTAGCGGGCTGACAGGGATACTTAGCAATCAGCCCCAGCATTTT
NA	TRBJ2-5	TRBD2	TRBV15	CATSRPTLAGETQYF	TGTGCCACCAGCAGACCCACTCTAGCGGGAGAGACCCAGTACTTC
many	TRBJ2-7	NA	TRBV4-1	CASSPRDNSYEQYF	TGCGCCAGCAGCCCCCGGGACAACTCCTACGAGCAGTACTTC
NA	TRBJ1-1	NA	TRBV6-5	CASSSPTGNTEAFF	TGTGCCAGCAGTTCCCCGACGGGGAACACTGAAGCTTTCTTT
NA	TRBJ1-2	NA	TRBV29-1	CSVQLQGTVIYGYTF	TGCAGCGTTCAACTACAGGGAACTGTGATCTATGGCTACACCTTC
NA	TRBJ2-1	NA	TRBV7-2	CASSWVTRNEQFF	TGTGCCAGCAGCTGGGTAACTCGCAATGAGCAGTTCTTC